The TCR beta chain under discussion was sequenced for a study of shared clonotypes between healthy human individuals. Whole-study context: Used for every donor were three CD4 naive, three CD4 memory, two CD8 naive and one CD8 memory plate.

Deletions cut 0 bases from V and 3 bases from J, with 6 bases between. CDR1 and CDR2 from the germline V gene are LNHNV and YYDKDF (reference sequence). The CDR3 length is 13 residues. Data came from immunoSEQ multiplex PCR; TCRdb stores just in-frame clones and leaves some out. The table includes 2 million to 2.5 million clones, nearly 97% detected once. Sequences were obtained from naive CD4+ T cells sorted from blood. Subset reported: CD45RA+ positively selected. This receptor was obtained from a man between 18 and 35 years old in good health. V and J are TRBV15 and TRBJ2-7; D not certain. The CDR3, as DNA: TGTGCCACCAGCAGAGAGTACAGCTACGAGCAGTACTTC. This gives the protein CATSREYSYEQYF. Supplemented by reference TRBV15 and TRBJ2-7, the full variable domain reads DAMVIQNPRYQVTQFGKPVTLSCSQTLNHNVMYWYQQKSSQAPKLLFHYYDKDFNNEADTPDNFQSRRPNTSFCFLDIRSPGLGDTAMYLCATSREYSYEQYFGPGTRLTVT.